Listed here is a single TCR beta chain. Antigen unknown. CDR1 and CDR2 from the germline V gene are SGHTA and FQGNSA. The CDR3 is 17 residues long. V was clipped by 2 bases and J by 1 base, with 15 bases between them. The source of the sample is a study of T cell responses to AZD1222 COVID-19 vaccine. Study-level findings and limits: Dominant CD4 TCR responses targeted spike regions 160-218 and 743-854.

TCRdb's table, derived via immunoSEQ multiplex PCR, lists solely in-frame clones and lacks some. The table shows 200,000 to 250,000 clones, with more than 85% occurring only once. This TCR came from an adult in good health. V usage is TRBV7-2 and J usage is TRBJ2-4, with D perhaps matching TRBD2 (6 bases). The starting material was peripheral blood, obtained on day 0 of MenACWY control vaccination. The CDR3 bases are TGTGCCAGCAGCTTATTGGGCCGGGGGATGGCCAAAAACATTCAGTACTTC. It specifies CASSLLGRGMAKNIQYF.